The 14 T cell receptor beta chains below all came from one sample that was sequenced in a study of control samples from healthy donors and cancer patients. The data were produced by immunoSEQ multiplex PCR, yet TCRdb's version contains in-frame clones alone and is incomplete. The sample includes under 200,000 clones, about 86% of them seen just once. Sequenced sample: blood. These receptors were collected from a woman in her twenties or thirties in good health.

The rearrangement uses TRBV6-2 or TRBV6-3 and TRBJ1-3; 7 nucleotides align to TRBD1. V dropped 6 bases and J dropped 0; count of bases not matched to a gene: 14. The CDR3 extends over 18 amino acids. Germline CDR1 MNHEY, CDR2 SVGEGT. The CDR3 nucleotides are TGTGCCAGCAGCCCTAACCCGACAGGGTCCCTCTCTGGAAACACCATATATTTT. Translating it yields CASSPNPTGSLSGNTIYF.

A single count supports this clone. The same CDR3 can be traced to other DNA sequences in this sample. This sequence joins TRBV27 and TRBJ2-7, with 7 bases identical to TRBD1. V trimming: 2 bases; J trimming: 0 bases; junction bases outside the gene matches: 4. Germline values: CDR1 MNHEY, CDR2 SMNVEV (reference sequence). This CDR3 is built from 15 residues. The DNA for the CDR3 is TGTGCCAGCAGTTTAGTGGCAGGGGGCTCCTACGAGCAGTACTTC. The encoded protein is CASSLVAGGSYEQYF.

This clone was seen just once. V gene TRBV5-1 combines with J gene TRBJ2-2, with D tentatively TRBD1 or TRBD2 (7 bases each). The CDR3 has 15 amino acids. Trimming took 1 base from V and 7 from J, leaving 14 bases between them. Germline V gene sequence: CDR1 SGHRS, CDR2 YFSETQ. The CDR3 nucleotides are TGCGCCAGCAGCTTGAGGCAGGGGGGGCTCGGGGAGCTGTTTTTT. It codes for CASSLRQGGLGELFF.

The chain joins TRBV5-6 to TRBJ1-3, with a weak D call TRBD1 (6 bases). Germline CDR1 SGHDT, CDR2 YYEEEE. This CDR3 spans 14 amino acids. Trimming removed 2 bases at V and 2 bases at J, with 8 bases between. The CDR3 DNA is TGTGCCAGCAGCTTCGGACAGCCTGGAAACACCATATATTTT. Translation: CASSFGQPGNTIYF.

This chain connects TRBV11-2 to TRBJ2-1; D remains ambiguous. Trimming left V 4 bases short and J 3 bases short, with 7 bases between. CDR1 is SGHAT, CDR2 FQNNGV, per germline. The CDR3 is 13 amino acids. CDR3 sequence (DNA): TGTGCCAGCAGCTCCCAATACTACAATGAGCAGTTCTTC. This translates into CASSSQYYNEQFF.

There are many counts of this clone. This rearrangement joins TRBV3-1 (or the pseudogene TRBV3-2) to TRBJ2-7, with D maybe TRBD2 (7 bases). This CDR3 comprises 17 residues. Per germline, CDR1 LGHDT and CDR2 YNNKEL (reference sequence). The ends were cut back, 1 base at V and 4 bases at J, with 20 bases in the middle. CDR3 sequence reads: CASSQAGGAPVGYEQYF. The CDR3 region has the DNA TGTGCCAGCAGCCAAGCTGGGGGGGCCCCCGTTGGGTACGAGCAGTACTTC.

This sequence joins TRBV7-9 and TRBJ2-5; D might be TRBD1 or TRBD2, each matching 5 bases. The CDR3 is 16 amino acids. Trimming removed 8 bases from V and 3 bases from J, with 22 bases in between. From germline, CDR1 is SEHNR and CDR2 FQNEAQ (reference sequence). Here the CDR3 reads CASVGTAFLPEETQYF. In DNA, the CDR3 is TGTGCCAGCGTAGGGACGGCCTTTTTACCGGAAGAGACCCAGTACTTC.

This chain joins TRBV5-1 and TRBJ2-7, with unresolved D. Germline V gives CDR1 SGHRS, CDR2 YFSETQ. With 1 base removed from V and 2 bases from J, the gap between germline ends came to 16 bases. There are 16 residues in the CDR3. The CDR3 sequence is CASSLLGSPGTYEQYF. Here the CDR3 DNA reads TGCGCCAGCAGCTTGTTGGGGTCTCCTGGGACCTACGAGCAGTACTTC.

This clone appeared a single time. This chain connects TRBV2 to TRBJ1-1; D call uncertain. The CDR3 consists of 11 residues. Per germline, CDR1 SNHLY and CDR2 FYNNEI. Trimming took off 4 bases at V and 7 bases at J, with 7 bases between the two ends. CDR3 in amino acids: CASSVVLEAFF. CDR3 bases: TGTGCCAGCAGTGTGGTCCTTGAAGCTTTCTTT. Full variable domain (rest looked up from reference TRBV2 and TRBJ1-1): EPEVTQTPSHQVTQMGQEVILRCVPISNHLYFYWYRQILGQKVEFLVSFYNNEISEKSEIFDDQFSVERPDGSNFTLKIRSTKLEDSAMYFCASSVVLEAFFGQGTRLTVV.

The V gene is TRBV7-9, the J gene TRBJ1-1; D is uncertain. This CDR3 is 16 amino acids long. Deletions cut 1 base from V and 0 bases from J, with 12 bases between. Germline-derived CDR1 and CDR2 are SEHNR and FQNEAQ (reference sequence). CDR3 sequence: CASSLGRILVNTEAFF. The DNA of the CDR3 is TGTGCCAGCAGCTTAGGTAGGATTCTCGTGAACACTGAAGCTTTCTTT.

V gene TRBV28 combines with J gene TRBJ1-6; D is possibly TRBD1 (6 bases). The CDR3 is 14 residues long. Germline loops: CDR1 MDHEN, CDR2 SYDVKM. The V gene lost 6 bases and the J gene lost 12 bases, with 18 bases spanning the gap. CDR3 loop: CASRRQGRVLPLHF. Written as DNA, the CDR3 is TGTGCCAGCAGGAGGCAGGGGCGAGTTTTACCCCTCCACTTT. Looking up the rest from reference TRBV28 and TRBJ1-6 gives the full variable domain: DVKVTQSSRYLVKRTGEKVFLECVQDMDHENMFWYRQDPGLGLRLIYFSYDVKMKEKGDIPEGYSVSREKKERFSLILESASTNQTSMYLCASRRQGRVLPLHFGNGTRLTVT.

The chain employs TRBV19 and TRBJ2-7; 9 bases align to TRBD1. Germline V lookup: CDR1 LNHDA, CDR2 SQIVND (reference sequence). V was pared by 6 bases and J by 2 bases, with 5 bases of the junction left unmatched. The CDR3 totals 14 residues. The chain's CDR3 is CASSAGTGPYEQYF. The CDR3 DNA reads as TGTGCCAGTAGCGCCGGGACAGGGCCCTACGAGCAGTACTTC.

This clone was seen only once. The chain combines TRBV6-1 with TRBJ1-4; possible D gene TRBD1, 5 bases. This CDR3 has 17 amino acids. Germline V gene data show CDR1 as MNHNS and CDR2 as SASEGT. Trimming took 4 bases from V and 3 from J, leaving 18 bases between them. CDR3 region: CASSGHLGGAANEKLFF. The CDR3 DNA is TGTGCCAGCAGTGGACACCTCGGGGGAGCAGCTAATGAAAAACTGTTTTTT.

Concerning this clone itself: Other DNA variants within this sample encode the same CDR3. This chain links TRBV6-5 with TRBJ1-5; D is possibly TRBD1 (5 bases). Trimming shortened V by 0 bases and J by 4 bases, and 7 bases separated the two germline ends. CDR3 size: 14 residues. Germline CDR1 MNHEY, CDR2 SVGAGI. CDR3 DNA: TGTGCCAGCAGTTACTCGGGGGGAAATCAGCCCCAGCATTTT. Translation: CASSYSGGNQPQHF.